What follows describes a single T cell receptor beta chain. This sample stems from a study of blood T cell repertoires in COVID-19. Study as a whole: T cells, B-cell-depleted T cells, or PBMCs provided the cDNA or gDNA that served as material.

V lost 3 bases and J 4 bases, leaving 8 bases between the germline ends. CDR1 and CDR2 (germline): LNHDA, SQIVND (reference sequence). This CDR3 comprises 13 residues. Original data processing: Researchers report that nucleated cell counts were estimated from reference gene primer amplification. Repertoires were generated with immunoSEQ multiplex PCR, while TCRdb's copy carries only in-frame clones and drops some. V, J and clone size derive from that table, while D and trimming were established from the DNA sequence. Of approximately 240,000 clones in the sample, around 81% were seen once. Sequenced sample: peripheral blood. This chain joins TRBV19 and TRBJ2-3; TRBD2 is a possible D gene (5 bases). The TCR originated in a woman aged 55-70 years with active or convalescent COVID-19. In nucleotides, the CDR3 is TGTGCCAGTAGTATCGGGAAGGCAGATACGCAGTATTTT. It yields the protein CASSIGKADTQYF.